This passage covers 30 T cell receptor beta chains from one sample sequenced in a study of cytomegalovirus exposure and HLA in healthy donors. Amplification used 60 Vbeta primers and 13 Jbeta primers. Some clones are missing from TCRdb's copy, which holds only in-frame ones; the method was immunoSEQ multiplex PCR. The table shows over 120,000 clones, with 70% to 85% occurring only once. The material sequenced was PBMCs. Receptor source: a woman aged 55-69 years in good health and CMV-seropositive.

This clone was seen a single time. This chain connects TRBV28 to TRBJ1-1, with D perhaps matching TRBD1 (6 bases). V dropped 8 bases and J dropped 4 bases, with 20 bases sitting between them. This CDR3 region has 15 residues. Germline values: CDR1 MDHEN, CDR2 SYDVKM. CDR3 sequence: CASEPSQGPLTEAFF. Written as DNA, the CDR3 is TGTGCCAGCGAACCAAGCCAGGGGCCGCTCACTGAAGCTTTCTTT.

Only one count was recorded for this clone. Here the CDR3 reads CASSLTGQGWSKNIQYF. DNA for the CDR3: TGTGCCAGCAGCTTGACCGGACAGGGTTGGTCCAAAAACATTCAGTACTTC. This chain joins TRBV11-2 and TRBJ2-4, with 8 bases that match TRBD1. After removal of 3 bases from V and 2 bases from J, the junction contained 9 bases not matched to a gene. CDR1 SGHAT and CDR2 FQNNGV come from the germline V gene. CDR3 size: 17 residues.

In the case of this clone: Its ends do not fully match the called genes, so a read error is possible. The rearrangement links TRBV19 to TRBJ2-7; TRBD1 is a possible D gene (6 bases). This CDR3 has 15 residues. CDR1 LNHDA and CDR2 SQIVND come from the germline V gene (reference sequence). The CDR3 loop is CASSIGGHSSYGQYF. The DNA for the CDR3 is TGTGCCAGTAGTATAGGGGGACACAGCTCCTACGGGCAGTACTTC.

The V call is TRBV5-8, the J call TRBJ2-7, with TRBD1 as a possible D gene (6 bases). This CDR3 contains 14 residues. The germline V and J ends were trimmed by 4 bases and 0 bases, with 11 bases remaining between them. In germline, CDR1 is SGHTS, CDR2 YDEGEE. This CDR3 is CASSNRDNSYEQYF. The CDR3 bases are TGTGCCAGCAGCAACCGGGACAACTCCTACGAGCAGTACTTC. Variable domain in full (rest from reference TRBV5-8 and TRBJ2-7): EAGVTQSPTHLIKTRGQQATLRCSPISGHTSVYWYQQALGLGLQFLLWYDEGEERNRGNFPPRFSGRQFPNYSSELNVNALELEDSALYLCASSNRDNSYEQYFGPGTRLTVT.

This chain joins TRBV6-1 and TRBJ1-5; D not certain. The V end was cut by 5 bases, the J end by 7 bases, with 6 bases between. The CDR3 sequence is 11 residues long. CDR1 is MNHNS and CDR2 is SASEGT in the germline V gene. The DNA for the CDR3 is TGTGCCAGCAGTCCTCTACAGCCCCAGCATTTT. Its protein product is CASSPLQPQHF.

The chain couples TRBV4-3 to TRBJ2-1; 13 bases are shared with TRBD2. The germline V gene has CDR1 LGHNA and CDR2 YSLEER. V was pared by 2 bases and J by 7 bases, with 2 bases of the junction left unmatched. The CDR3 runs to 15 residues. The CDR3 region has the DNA TGCGCCAGCAGCCAAACTAGCGGGAGGGGAAATGAGCAGTTCTTC. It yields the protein CASSQTSGRGNEQFF.

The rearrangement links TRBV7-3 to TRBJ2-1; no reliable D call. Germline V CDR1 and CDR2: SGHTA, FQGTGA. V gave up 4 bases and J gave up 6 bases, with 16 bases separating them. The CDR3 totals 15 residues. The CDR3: CASSSGVGVGNEQFF. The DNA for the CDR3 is TGTGCCAGCAGCTCCGGAGTCGGTGTGGGCAATGAGCAGTTCTTC.

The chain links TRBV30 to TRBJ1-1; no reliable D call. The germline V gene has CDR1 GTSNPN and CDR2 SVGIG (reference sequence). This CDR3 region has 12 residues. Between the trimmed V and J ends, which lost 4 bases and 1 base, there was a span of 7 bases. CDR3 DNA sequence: TGTGCCTGGAAGCGGGAGAACACTGAAGCTTTCTTT. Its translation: CAWKRENTEAFF.

In nucleotides, the CDR3 is TGTGCCAGCTCACCGCAAGCGGGCATTACCTACAATGAGCAGTTCTTC. It yields the protein CASSPQAGITYNEQFF. The chain recombines TRBV18 with TRBJ2-1; D is possibly TRBD2 (6 bases). The CDR3 is 16 amino acids. CDR1 and CDR2 (germline): KGHSH, LQKENI. Between the trimmed V and J ends, which lost 3 bases and 2 bases, there was a span of 14 bases.

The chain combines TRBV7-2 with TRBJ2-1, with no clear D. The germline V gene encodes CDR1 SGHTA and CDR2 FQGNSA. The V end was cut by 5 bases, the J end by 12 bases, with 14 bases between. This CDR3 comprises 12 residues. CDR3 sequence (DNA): TGTGCCAGCAGCACGCGACTTCTACGGCAGTTCTTC. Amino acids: CASSTRLLRQFF. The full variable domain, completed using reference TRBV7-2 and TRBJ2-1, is GAGVSQSPSNKVTEKGKDVELRCDPISGHTALYWYRQSLGQGLEFLIYFQGNSAPDKSGLPSDRFSAERTGGSVSTLTIQRTQQEDSAVYLCASSTRLLRQFFGPGTRLTVL.

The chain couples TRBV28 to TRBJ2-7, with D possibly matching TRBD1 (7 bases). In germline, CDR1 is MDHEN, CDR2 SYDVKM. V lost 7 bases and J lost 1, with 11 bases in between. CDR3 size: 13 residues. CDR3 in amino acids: CASTGGYSYEQYF. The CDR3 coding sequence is TGTGCCAGCACAGGGGGGTATTCCTACGAGCAGTACTTC.

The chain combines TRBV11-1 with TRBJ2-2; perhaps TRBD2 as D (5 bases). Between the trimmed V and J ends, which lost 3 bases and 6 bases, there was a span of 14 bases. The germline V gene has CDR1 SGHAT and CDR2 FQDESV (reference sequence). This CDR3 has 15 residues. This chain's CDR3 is CASSLLRAGPGELFF. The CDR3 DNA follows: TGTGCCAGCAGCTTGTTGAGGGCAGGACCCGGGGAGCTGTTTTTT.

The CDR3: CASSPWTGVAYEQYF. CDR3 nucleotides: TGTGCCAGCAGTCCGTGGACAGGGGTGGCCTACGAGCAGTACTTC. The rearrangement joins TRBV27 to TRBJ2-7; 9 bases map to TRBD1. Germline CDR1 and CDR2: MNHEY and SMNVEV (reference sequence). V gave up 5 bases and J gave up 2 bases; unmatched junction bases: 7. The length of the CDR3 is 15 residues.

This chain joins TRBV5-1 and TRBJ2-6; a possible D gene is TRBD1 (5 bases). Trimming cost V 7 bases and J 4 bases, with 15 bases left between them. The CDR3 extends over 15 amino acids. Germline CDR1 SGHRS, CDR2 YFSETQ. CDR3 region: CASFAHGAGANVLTF. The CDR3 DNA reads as TGCGCCAGCTTCGCTCATGGGGCCGGGGCCAACGTCCTGACTTTC.

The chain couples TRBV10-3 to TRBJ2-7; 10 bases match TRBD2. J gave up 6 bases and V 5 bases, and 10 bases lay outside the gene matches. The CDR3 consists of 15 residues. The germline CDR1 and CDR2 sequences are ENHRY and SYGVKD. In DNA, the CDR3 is TGTGCCATCAGTCTCTCCGGGACTAGCGACGTCGAGCAGTACTTC. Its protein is CAISLSGTSDVEQYF.

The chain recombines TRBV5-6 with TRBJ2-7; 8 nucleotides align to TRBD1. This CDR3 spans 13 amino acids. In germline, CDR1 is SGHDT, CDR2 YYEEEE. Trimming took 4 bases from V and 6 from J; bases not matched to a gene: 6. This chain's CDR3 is CASSGSGGGEQYF. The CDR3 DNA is TGTGCCAGCAGCGGGTCAGGGGGCGGCGAGCAGTACTTC.

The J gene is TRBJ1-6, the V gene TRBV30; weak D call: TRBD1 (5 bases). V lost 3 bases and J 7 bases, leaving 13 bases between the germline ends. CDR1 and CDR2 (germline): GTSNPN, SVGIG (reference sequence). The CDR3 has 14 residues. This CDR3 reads CAWRGTGGNSPLHF. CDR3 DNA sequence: TGTGCCTGGAGAGGGACTGGAGGGAATTCACCCCTCCACTTT.

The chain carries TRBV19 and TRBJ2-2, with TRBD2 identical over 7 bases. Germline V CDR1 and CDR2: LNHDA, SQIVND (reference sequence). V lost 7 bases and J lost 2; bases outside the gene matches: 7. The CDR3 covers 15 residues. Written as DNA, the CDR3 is TGTGCCAGTACTCGACTAGCTGGAAACACCGGGGAGCTGTTTTTT. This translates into CASTRLAGNTGELFF.

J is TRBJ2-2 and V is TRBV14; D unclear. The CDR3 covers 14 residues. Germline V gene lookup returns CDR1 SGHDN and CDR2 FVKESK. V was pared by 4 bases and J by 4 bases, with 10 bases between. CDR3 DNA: TGTGCCAGCAGCCTCAGGTCCGGCACCGGGGAGCTGTTTTTT. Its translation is CASSLRSGTGELFF.

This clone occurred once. CDR3 nucleotides: TGTGCCAGCAGCTTACCCGGGACTGACAATTCACCCCTCCACTTT. Its protein product is CASSLPGTDNSPLHF. The chain links TRBV27 to TRBJ1-6; TRBD1 is a possible D gene (5 bases). V was pared by 6 bases and J by 7 bases, with 16 bases between. CDR1 MNHEY and CDR2 SMNVEV come from the germline V gene (reference sequence). CDR3 size: 15 residues.

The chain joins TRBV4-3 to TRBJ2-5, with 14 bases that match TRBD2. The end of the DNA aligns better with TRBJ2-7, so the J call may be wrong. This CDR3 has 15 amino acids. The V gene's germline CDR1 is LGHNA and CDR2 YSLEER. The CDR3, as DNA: TGCGCCAGCCGCGGGACTAGCGGGAGAACCCACGAGCAGTACTTC. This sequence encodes CASRGTSGRTHEQYF.

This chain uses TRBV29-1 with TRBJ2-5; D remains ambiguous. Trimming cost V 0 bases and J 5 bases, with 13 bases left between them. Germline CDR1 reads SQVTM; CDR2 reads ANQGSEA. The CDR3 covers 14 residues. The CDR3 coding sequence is TGCAGCGTTGAAGACTATGGAGAGCGTGAGACCCAGTACTTC. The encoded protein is CSVEDYGERETQYF.

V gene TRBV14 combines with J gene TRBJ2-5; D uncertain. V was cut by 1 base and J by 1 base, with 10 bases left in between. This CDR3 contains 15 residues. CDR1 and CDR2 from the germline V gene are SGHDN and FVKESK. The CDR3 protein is CASSQVVTLQETQYF. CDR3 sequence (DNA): TGTGCCAGCAGCCAAGTTGTGACACTCCAAGAGACCCAGTACTTC.

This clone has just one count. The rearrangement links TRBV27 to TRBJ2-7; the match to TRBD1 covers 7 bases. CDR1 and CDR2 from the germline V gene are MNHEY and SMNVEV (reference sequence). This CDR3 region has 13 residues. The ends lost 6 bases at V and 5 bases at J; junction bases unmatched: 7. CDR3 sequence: CASRSSTGNEQYF. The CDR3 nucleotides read TGTGCCAGCAGGTCATCGACAGGGAACGAGCAGTACTTC.

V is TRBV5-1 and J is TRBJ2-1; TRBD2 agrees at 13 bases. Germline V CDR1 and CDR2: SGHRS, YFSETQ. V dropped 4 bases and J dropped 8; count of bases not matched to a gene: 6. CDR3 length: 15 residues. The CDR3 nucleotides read TGCGCCAGCAGCCCGGGACTAGCGGGGACGGATGAGCAGTTCTTC. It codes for CASSPGLAGTDEQFF.

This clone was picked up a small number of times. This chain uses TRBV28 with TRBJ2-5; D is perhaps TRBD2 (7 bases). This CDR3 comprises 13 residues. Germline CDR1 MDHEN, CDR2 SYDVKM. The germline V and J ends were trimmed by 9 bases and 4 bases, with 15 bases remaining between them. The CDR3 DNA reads TGTGCCAGTTCCTGGGGGGGGCGAGAGACCCAGTACTTC. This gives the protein CASSWGGRETQYF.

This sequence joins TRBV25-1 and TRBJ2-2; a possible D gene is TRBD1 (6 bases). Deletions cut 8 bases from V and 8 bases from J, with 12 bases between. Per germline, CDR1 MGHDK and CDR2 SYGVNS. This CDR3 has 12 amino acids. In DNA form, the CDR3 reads TGTGCCAGCCGCTCTGGACAGGGGGAGCTGTTTTTT. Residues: CASRSGQGELFF.

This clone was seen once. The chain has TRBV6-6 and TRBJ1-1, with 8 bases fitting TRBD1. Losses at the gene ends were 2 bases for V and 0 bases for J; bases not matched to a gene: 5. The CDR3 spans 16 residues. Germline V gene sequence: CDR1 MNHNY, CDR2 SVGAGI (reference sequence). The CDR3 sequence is CASSYVGTGMNTEAFF. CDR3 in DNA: TGTGCCAGCAGTTACGTCGGGACAGGAATGAACACTGAAGCTTTCTTT.

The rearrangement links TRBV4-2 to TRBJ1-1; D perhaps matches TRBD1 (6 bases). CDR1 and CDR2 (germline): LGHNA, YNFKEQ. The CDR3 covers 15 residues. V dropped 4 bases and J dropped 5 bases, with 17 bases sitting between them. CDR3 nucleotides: TGTGCCAGCAGCCGAGGCTCAGGGGATAGGACTGAAGCTTTCTTT. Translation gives CASSRGSGDRTEAFF.

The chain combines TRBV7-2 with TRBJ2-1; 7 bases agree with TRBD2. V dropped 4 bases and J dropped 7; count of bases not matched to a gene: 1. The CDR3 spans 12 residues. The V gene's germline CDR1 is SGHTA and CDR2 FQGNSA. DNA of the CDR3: TGTGCCAGCAGCTGGGGGGGGAATGAGCAGTTCTTC. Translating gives CASSWGGNEQFF.